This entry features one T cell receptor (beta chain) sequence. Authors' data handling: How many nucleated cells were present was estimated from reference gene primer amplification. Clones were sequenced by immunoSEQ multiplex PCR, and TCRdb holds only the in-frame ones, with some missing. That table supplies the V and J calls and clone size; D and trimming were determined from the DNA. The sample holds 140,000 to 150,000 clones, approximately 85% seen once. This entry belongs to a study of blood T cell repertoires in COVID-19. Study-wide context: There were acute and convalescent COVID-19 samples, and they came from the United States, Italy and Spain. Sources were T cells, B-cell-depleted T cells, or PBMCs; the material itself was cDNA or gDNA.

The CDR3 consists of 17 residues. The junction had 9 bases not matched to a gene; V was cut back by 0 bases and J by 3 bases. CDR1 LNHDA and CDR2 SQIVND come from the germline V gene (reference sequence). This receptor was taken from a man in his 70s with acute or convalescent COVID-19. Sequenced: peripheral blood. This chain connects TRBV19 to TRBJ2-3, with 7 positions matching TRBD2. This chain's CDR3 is CASSIETRDYLTDTQYF. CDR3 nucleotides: TGTGCCAGTAGTATAGAGACTCGGGACTACTTGACAGATACGCAGTATTTT.